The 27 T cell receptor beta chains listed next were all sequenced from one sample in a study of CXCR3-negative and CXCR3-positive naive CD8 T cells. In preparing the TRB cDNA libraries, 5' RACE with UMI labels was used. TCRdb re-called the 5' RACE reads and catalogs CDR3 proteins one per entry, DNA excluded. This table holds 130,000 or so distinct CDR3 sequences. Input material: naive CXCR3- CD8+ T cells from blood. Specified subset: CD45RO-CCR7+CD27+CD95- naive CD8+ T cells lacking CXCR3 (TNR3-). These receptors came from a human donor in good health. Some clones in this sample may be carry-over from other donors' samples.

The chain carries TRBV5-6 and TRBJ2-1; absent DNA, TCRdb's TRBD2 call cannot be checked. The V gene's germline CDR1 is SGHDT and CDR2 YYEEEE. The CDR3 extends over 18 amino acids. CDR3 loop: CASSLFASGDTFYNEQFF.

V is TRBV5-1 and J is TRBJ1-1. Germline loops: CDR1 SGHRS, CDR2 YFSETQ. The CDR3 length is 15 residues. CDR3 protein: CASSLAIGMNTEAFF.

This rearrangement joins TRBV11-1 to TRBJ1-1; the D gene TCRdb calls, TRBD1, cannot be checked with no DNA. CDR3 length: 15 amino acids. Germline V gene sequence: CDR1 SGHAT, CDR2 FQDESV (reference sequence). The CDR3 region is CASNNGHLQGTEAFF.

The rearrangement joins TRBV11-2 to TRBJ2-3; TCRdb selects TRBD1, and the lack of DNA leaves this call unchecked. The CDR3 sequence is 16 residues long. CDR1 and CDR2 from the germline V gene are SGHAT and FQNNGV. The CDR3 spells CASSPYIGQATDTQYF. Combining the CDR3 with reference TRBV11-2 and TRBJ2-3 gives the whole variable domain EAGVAQSPRYKIIEKRQSVAFWCNPISGHATLYWYQQILGQGPKLLIQFQNNGVVDDSQLPKDRFSAERLKGVDSTLKIQPAKLEDSAVYLCASSPYIGQATDTQYFGPGTRLTVL.

The CDR3 protein is CASSITFFSGDQPQHF. The V and J genes are TRBV19 and TRBJ1-5; TCRdb returns TRBD1, unconfirmable since there is no DNA. The germline gives CDR1 LNHDA, CDR2 SQIVND (reference sequence). The CDR3 consists of 16 residues.

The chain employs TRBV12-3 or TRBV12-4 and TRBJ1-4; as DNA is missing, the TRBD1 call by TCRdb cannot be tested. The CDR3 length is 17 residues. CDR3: CASSSPPGEADNEKLFF.

The CDR3 spells CASSQEEGAYGANVLTF. This chain connects TRBV3-1 to TRBJ2-6; TCRdb names TRBD2, which stays unverified in the absence of DNA. The CDR3 contains 17 residues. The germline V gene has CDR1 LGHDT and CDR2 YNNKEL (reference sequence).

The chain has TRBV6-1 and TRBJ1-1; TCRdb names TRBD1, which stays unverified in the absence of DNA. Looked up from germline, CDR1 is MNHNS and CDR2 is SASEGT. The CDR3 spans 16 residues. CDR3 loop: CASSEAWALMNTEAFF.

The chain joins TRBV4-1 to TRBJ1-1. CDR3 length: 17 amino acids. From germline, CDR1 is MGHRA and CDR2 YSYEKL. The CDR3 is CASSQVFTDDMNTEAFF.

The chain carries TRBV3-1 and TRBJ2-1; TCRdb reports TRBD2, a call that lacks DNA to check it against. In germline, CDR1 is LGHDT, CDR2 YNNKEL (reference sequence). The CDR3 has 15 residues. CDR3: CASSQDPGDYNEQFF.

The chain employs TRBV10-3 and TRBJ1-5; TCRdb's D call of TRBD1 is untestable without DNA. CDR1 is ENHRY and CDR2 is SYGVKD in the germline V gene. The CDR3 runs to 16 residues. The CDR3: CAISHEGRGSNQPQHF.

This chain's CDR3 is CSVESAGEDYEQYF. The gene calls are TRBV29-1 and TRBJ2-7; the TCRdb D gene call, TRBD1, has no DNA to confirm it. CDR3 length: 14 residues. Looked up from germline, CDR1 is SQVTM and CDR2 is ANQGSEA.

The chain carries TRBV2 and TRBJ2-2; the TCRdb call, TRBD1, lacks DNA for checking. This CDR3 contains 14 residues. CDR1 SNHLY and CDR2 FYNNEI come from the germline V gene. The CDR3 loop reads CASYRDRGTGELFF.

CDR3 amino acids: CASRIIAGGPGDTQYF. The chain links TRBV28 to TRBJ2-3; TCRdb indicates TRBD2, and absent DNA this call remains unverified. Germline V gives CDR1 MDHEN, CDR2 SYDVKM. This CDR3 region has 16 residues.

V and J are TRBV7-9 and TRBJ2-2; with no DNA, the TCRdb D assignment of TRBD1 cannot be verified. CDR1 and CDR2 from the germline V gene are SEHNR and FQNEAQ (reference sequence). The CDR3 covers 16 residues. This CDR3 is CASRSGQGADTGELFF.

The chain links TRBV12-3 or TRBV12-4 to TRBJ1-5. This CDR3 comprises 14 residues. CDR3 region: CASSDAGLSQPQHF.

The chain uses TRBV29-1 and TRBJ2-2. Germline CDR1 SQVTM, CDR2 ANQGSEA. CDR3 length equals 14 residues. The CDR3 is CSVVGQANTGELFF.

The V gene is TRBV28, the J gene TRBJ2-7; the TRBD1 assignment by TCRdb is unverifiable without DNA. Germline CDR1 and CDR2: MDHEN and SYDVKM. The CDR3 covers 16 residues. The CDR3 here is CASSLTRTGTTYEQYF.

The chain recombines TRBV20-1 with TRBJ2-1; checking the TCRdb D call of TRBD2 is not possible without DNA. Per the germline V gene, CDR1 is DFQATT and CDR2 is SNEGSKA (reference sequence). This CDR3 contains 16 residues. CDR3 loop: CSARVLAGALYNEQFF.

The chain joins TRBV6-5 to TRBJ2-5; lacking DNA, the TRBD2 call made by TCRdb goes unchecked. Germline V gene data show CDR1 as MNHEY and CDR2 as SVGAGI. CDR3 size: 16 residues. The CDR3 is CASSYFREGPKETQYF.

The CDR3 spells CASSIVSGLAAYNEQFF. The genes are TRBV19 and TRBJ2-1; the D gene TCRdb calls, TRBD2, cannot be checked with no DNA. CDR1 is LNHDA, CDR2 SQIVND, per germline (reference sequence). The CDR3 is 17 residues long. The complete variable domain, with remaining parts taken from reference TRBV19 and TRBJ2-1, reads DGGITQSPKYLFRKEGQNVTLSCEQNLNHDAMYWYRQDPGQGLRLIYYSQIVNDFQKGDIAEGYSVSREKKESFPLTVTSAQKNPTAFYLCASSIVSGLAAYNEQFFGPGTRLTVL.

The CDR3 reads CASTLGNTEAFF. The chain has TRBV7-9 and TRBJ1-1. The germline V gene encodes CDR1 SEHNR and CDR2 FQNEAQ (reference sequence). The CDR3 totals 12 residues.

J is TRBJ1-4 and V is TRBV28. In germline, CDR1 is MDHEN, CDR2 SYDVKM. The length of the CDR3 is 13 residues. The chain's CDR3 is CASSLGQVGKLFF. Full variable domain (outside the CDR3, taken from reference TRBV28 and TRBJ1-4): DVKVTQSSRYLVKRTGEKVFLECVQDMDHENMFWYRQDPGLGLRLIYFSYDVKMKEKGDIPEGYSVSREKKERFSLILESASTNQTSMYLCASSLGQVGKLFFGSGTQLSVL.

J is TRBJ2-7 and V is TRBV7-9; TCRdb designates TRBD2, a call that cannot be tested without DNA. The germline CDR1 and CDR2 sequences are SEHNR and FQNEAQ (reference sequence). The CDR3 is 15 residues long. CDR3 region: CASSGGTALSYEQYF.

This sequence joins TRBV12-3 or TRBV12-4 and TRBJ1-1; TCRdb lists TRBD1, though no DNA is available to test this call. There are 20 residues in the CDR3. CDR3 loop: CASSLSWVGGWDGSNTEAFF.

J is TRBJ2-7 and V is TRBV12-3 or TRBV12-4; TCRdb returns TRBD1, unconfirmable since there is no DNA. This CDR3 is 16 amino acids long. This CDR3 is CASTFATGTTSYEQYF.

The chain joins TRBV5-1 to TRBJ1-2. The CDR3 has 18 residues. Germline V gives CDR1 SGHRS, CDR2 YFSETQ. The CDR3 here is CASSLEASSERGGYGYTF.